This TCR beta chain was identified during a study of blood T cell repertoires in COVID-19 (dated by TCRdb to the early 2020s). A note on the overall study: Samples covering the acute and convalescent phases of COVID-19 were provided by collaborators in the United States, Italy and Spain. The prospective study material was composed of cDNA or gDNA derived from T cells, B-cell-depleted T cells, or PBMCs. The dataset comprised deeply sampled blood TCRbeta repertoires from subjects exposed to, actively infected with, or recovered from COVID-19. A freely available public database, intended as a resource for researchers studying the immune response to SARS-CoV-2, is where the repertoires were released. Samples came from the ongoing ImmuneRACE study (first 160 participants) plus 1,254 subjects from 6 global collaborators. The sample metadata nearly always contained a de-identified subject ID, COVID-19 status, age in years and sex. Where available, HLA class I and class II types were taken from metadata supplied by the sample provider and were not determined by assay-based typing. Points the paper makes about the study in general: Clinical and demographic metadata were provided uncurated, with the amount varying by source and participant.

The collaborating institutions used their own protocols to collect whole blood in K2EDTA tubes. Collaborator samples were shipped for TCRbeta analysis as frozen whole blood, isolated PBMCs, or DNA extracted from either sample type. The immunoSEQ Assay, a bias-controlled multiplex PCR, was used to amplify TCRbeta CDR3 regions from genomic DNA. Regarding the original processing steps: The number of nucleated cells in each sample was estimated by amplification of reference gene primers within the assay. To quantify the absolute abundance of each unique TCRbeta CDR3 rearrangement, sequence reads were collapsed and filtered. For each sample, productive Simpson clonality was calculated by taking the square root of Simpson's diversity index across productive rearrangements. The table was pulled from immuneACCESS by TCRdb, which kept in-frame rearrangements only. Such tables lose some clones; where checked, under half of the loss comes from unresolved V genes, and the rest has no known cause. That table furnishes V, J and clone size, whereas the DNA furnished D and trimming. In all, the sample holds some 120,000 clones, and about 88% of those were seen once. The top ten constitute approximately 1.5% of the sample.

About this clone: Its antigen is not yet known. No base quality information exists; no much larger clone differs at one position.

Sequencing was carried out using peripheral blood. The sequence was collected from a middle-aged man with acute or convalescent COVID-19.

The CDR3 reads CASSLGFTFGDYSYNEQFF. The sequenced DNA: TGTGCCAGCAGCTTAGGTTTCACGTTCGGGGACTACTCCTACAATGAGCAGTTCTTC. This receptor chain uses TRBV7-3 and TRBJ2-1; 7 bases in between match TRBD2. V is pruned by 2 bases and J by 0 bases, leaving 13 bases of the junction without a gene match. As encoded in the germline V gene, CDR1 is SGHTA while CDR2 is FQGTGA. Including the terminal cysteine and phenylalanine, the CDR3 comprises 19 residues. Kept here is only the CDR3 DNA, which spans 57 bases and is read in frame from base 1.